One and the same sample provided the 3 T cell receptor beta chains below, sequenced in a study of tumor and adjacent non-tumor tissue in lung cancer. RNA was extracted from bulk tissue without any cell sorting. Three rounds of nested PCR, following a modified ARM-PCR protocol, produced the TCRbeta library. TCRdb analysed the multiplex PCR reads with MiXCR anew, one entry per CDR3 protein. The sample lists fewer than 130,000 distinct CDR3 sequences; 75% to 90% were seen once. Specimen: lung tumor tissue. The receptors were gathered from a man between 65 and 85 years old with non-small cell lung cancer.

This clonotype was seen a single time. At one of its ends the junction is not consistent with the germline gene, which may arise from a read error. The chain couples TRBV11-3 to TRBJ2-1; 7 bases line up with TRBD2. Germline lookup yields CDR1 SGHNT and CDR2 YENEEA. CDR3 length: 16 amino acids. The CDR3 DNA reads TGTGCCAGCAGCTTAGATCCCACGGGGGGTAAGGGTGAGAAGTTCTTC. It codes for CASSLDPTGGKGEKFF.

Turning to this clonotype: A read error is likely, as this CDR3 ends without the conserved phenylalanine or tryptophan. The J gene is TRBJ2-7, the V gene TRBV11-1; D call uncertain. The CDR3 sequence is 13 residues long. V was clipped by 5 bases and J by 4 bases, with 12 bases between them. CDR1 and CDR2 from the germline V gene are SGHAT and FQDESV (reference sequence). CDR3 sequence reads: CASSLFGEYEQYL. In nucleotides, the CDR3 is TGTGCCAGCAGCCTGTTTGGTGAATACGAGCAGTACTTA.

With regard to this clonotype: The junction departs from the called germline gene at one end, perhaps through a read error. The chain employs TRBV11-1 and TRBJ2-5, with 7 bases that match TRBD2. CDR1 and CDR2 (germline): SGHAT, FQDESV (reference sequence). The CDR3 consists of 13 residues. CDR3 sequence: CVSSLAPGGSQYF. CDR3 in DNA: TGTGTCAGCAGCTTAGCGCCGGGGGGATCCCAATACTTC.